This T cell receptor (beta chain) appears in the sequencing data of a study of blood T cell repertoires in COVID-19. CDR3 length: 16 amino acids. V was clipped by 0 bases and J by 6 bases, with 16 bases between them. Looked up from germline, CDR1 is SGHRS and CDR2 is YFSETQ. Sequenced by immunoSEQ multiplex PCR; TCRdb stores in-frame clones only, minus some. The sample consists of approximately 460,000 clones, approximately 92% of them appearing once. Sequenced input: peripheral blood. V and J are TRBV5-1 and TRBJ2-1; D is perhaps TRBD1 (6 bases). This sequence was found in a young man with COVID-19, enrolled during active disease. CDR3: CASSLAMGAQSNEQFF. CDR3 sequence (DNA): TGCGCCAGCAGCTTGGCCATGGGGGCGCAATCCAATGAGCAGTTCTTC.